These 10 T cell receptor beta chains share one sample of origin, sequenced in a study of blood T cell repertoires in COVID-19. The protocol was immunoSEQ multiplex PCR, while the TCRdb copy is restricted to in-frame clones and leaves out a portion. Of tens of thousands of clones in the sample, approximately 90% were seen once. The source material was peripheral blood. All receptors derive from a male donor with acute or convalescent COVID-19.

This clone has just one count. The CDR3 is CASSLEGGGAGRTDTQYF. The CDR3 nucleotides read TGTGCCAGCAGCTTGGAAGGCGGGGGGGCCGGGCGCACAGATACGCAGTATTTT. This chain connects TRBV5-4 to TRBJ2-3; 9 bases agree with TRBD2. Unmatched junction bases numbered 9, after V lost 0 bases and J lost 1 base. Looked up from germline, CDR1 is SGHNT and CDR2 is YYREEE (reference sequence). The CDR3 sequence is 18 residues long.

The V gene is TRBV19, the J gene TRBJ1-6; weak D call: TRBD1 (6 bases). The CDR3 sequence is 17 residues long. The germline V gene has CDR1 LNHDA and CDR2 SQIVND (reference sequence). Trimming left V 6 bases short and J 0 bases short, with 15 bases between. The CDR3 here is CASSRTAEISYNSPLHF. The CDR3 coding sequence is TGTGCCAGTAGCCGGACAGCCGAAATCTCCTATAATTCACCCCTCCACTTT.

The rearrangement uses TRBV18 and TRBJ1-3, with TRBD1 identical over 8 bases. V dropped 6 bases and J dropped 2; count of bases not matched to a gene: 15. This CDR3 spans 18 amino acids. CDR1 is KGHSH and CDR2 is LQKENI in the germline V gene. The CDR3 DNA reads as TGTGCCAGCTCCCAACAGGAGTCAGGGGGCTTGACTGGAAACACCATATATTTT. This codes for CASSQQESGGLTGNTIYF.

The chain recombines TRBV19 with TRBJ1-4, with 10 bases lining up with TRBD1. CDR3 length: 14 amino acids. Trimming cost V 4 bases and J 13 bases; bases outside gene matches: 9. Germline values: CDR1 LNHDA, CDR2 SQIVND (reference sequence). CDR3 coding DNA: TGTGCCAGTAGTAGGGGACAGGGGCTCACAGGACTGTTTTTT. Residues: CASSRGQGLTGLFF.

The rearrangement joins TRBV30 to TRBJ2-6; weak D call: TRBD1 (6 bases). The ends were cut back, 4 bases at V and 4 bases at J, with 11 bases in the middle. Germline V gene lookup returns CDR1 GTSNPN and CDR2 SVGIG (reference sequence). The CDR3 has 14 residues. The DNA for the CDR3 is TGTGCCTGGACCGGACAGACCGGGGCCAACGTCCTGACTTTC. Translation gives CAWTGQTGANVLTF.

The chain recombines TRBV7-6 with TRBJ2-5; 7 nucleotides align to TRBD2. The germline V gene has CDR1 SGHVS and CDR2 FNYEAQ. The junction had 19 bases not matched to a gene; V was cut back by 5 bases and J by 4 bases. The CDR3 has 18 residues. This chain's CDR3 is CASSPLSGTVLDRETQYF. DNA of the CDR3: TGTGCCAGCAGCCCCCTGAGCGGGACGGTTTTAGACAGAGAGACCCAGTACTTC.

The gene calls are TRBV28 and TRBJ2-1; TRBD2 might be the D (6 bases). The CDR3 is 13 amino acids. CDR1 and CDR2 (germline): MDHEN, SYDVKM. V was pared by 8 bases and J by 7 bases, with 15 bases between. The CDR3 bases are TGTGCCAGCGGAGGGGCAACGTGGAATGAGCAGTTCTTC. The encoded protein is CASGGATWNEQFF.

This CDR3 is CASSAGGARSETQYF. CDR3 nucleotides: TGTGCCAGCAGCGCGGGCGGGGCGCGGTCGGAGACCCAGTACTTC. The gene calls are TRBV7-2 and TRBJ2-5; perhaps TRBD2 as D (6 bases). Germline-derived CDR1 and CDR2 are SGHTA and FQGNSA. The CDR3 is 15 amino acids. Trimming pared 5 bases from V and 5 bases from J, leaving 18 bases between.

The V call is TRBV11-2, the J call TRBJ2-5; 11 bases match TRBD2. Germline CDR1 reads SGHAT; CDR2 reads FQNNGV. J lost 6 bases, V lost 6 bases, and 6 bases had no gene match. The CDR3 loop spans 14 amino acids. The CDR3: CASRQASGGQTQYF. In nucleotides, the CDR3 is TGTGCCAGCAGGCAAGCTAGCGGGGGGCAGACCCAGTACTTC. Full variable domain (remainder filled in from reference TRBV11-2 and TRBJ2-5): EAGVAQSPRYKIIEKRQSVAFWCNPISGHATLYWYQQILGQGPKLLIQFQNNGVVDDSQLPKDRFSAERLKGVDSTLKIQPAKLEDSAVYLCASRQASGGQTQYFGPGTRLLVL.

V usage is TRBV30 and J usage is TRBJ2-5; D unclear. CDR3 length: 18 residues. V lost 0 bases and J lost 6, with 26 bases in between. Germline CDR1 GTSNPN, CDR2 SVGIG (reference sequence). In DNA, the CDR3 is TGTGCCTGGAGTGTACCTTTAGTTCCCCTCTCCATTTTGAAGACCCAGTACTTC. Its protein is CAWSVPLVPLSILKTQYF.